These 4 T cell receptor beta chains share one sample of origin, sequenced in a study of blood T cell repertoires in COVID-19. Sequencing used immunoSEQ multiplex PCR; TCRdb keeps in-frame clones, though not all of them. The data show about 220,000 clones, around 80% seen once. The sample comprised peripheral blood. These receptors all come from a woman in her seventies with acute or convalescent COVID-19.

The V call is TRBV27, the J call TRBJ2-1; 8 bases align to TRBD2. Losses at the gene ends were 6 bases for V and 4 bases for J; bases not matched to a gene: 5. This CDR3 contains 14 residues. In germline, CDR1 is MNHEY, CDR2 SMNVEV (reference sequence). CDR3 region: CASRRRGGYNEQFF. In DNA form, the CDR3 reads TGTGCCAGCAGACGCCGGGGGGGATACAATGAGCAGTTCTTC.

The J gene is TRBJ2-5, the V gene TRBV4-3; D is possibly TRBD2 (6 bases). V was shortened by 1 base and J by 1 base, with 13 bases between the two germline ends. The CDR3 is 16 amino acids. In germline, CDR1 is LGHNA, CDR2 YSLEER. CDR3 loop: CASSQGAGNPQETQYF. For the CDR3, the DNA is TGCGCCAGCAGCCAAGGGGCGGGGAACCCCCAAGAGACCCAGTACTTC.

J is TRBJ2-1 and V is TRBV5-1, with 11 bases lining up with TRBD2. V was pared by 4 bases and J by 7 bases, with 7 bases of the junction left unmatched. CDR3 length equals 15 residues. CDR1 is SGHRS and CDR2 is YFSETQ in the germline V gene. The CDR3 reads CASSPLAGGPNEQFF. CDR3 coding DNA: TGCGCCAGCAGCCCCTTAGCGGGGGGGCCTAATGAGCAGTTCTTC. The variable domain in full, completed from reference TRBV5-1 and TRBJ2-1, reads KAGVTQTPRYLIKTRGQQVTLSCSPISGHRSVSWYQQTPGQGLQFLFEYFSETQRNKGNFPGRFSGRQFSNSRSEMNVSTLELGDSALYLCASSPLAGGPNEQFFGPGTRLTVL.

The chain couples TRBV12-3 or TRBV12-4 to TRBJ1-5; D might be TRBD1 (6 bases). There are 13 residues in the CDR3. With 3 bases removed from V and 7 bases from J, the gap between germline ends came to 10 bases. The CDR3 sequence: CASSLDRWQPQHF. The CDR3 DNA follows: TGTGCCAGCAGTTTGGACAGATGGCAGCCCCAGCATTTT.